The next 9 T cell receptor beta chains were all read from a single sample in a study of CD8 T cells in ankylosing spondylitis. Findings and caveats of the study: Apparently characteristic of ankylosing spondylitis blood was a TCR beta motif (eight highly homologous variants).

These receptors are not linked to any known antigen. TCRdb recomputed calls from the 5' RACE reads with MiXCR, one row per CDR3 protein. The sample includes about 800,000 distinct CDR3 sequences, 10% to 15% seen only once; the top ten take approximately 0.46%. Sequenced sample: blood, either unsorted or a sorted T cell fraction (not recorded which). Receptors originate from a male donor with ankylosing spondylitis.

The CDR3 DNA sequence: TGCAGTGCCAGGAGGGGACTTGACATGGCCTACGAGCAGTACTTC. It yields the protein CSARRGLDMAYEQYF. The chain combines TRBV20-1 with TRBJ2-7, with D possibly being TRBD2 (6 bases). V shed 6 bases and J shed 2 bases, with 20 bases lying between them. CDR1 and CDR2 (germline): DFQATT, SNEGSKA (reference sequence). This CDR3 is 15 amino acids long.

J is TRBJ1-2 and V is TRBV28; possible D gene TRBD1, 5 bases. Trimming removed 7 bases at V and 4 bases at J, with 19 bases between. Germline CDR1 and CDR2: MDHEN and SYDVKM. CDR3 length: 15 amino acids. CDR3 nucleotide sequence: TGTGCCAGCAAGGACCCGGGACTCTCGCCCTATGGCTACACCTTC. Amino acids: CASKDPGLSPYGYTF.

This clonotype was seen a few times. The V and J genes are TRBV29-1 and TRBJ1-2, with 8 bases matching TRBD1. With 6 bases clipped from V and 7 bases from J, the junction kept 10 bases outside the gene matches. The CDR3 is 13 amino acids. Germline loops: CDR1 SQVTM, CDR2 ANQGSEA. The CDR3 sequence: CSVRGQASAGYTF. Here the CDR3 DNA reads TGCAGCGTAAGGGGACAGGCCTCAGCTGGCTACACCTTC. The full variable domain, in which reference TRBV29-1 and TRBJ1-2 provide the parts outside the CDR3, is SAVISQKPSRDICQRGTSLTIQCQVDSQVTMMFWYRQQPGQSLTLIATANQGSEATYESGFVIDKFPISRPNLTFSTLTVSNMSPEDSSIYLCSVRGQASAGYTFGSGTRLTVV.

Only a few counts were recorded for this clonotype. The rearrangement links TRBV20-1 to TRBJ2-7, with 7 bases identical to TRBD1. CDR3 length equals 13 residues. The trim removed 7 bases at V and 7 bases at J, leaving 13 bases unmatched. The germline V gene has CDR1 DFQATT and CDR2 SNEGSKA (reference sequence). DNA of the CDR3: TGCAGTGTTCAAGACAGGGTGAGGGTTGAGCAGTACTTC. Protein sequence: CSVQDRVRVEQYF.

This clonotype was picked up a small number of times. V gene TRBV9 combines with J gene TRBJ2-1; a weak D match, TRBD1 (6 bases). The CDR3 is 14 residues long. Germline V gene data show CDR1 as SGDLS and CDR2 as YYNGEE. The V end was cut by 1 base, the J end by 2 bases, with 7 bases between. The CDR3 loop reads CASSVPGAYNEQFF. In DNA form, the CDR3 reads TGTGCCAGCAGCGTACCAGGGGCCTACAATGAGCAGTTCTTC.

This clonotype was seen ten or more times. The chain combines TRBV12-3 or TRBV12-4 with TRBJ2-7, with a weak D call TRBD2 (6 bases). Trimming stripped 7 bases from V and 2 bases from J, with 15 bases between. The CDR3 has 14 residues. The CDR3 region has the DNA TGTGCCAGCACCCTGAGGGGACTCACCTACGAGCAGTACTTC. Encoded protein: CASTLRGLTYEQYF.

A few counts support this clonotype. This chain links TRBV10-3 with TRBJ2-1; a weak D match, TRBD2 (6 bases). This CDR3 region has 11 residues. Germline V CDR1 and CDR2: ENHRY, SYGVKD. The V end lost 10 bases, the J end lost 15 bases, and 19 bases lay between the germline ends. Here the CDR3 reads CATGDAGSMFF. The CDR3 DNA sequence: TGTGCCACGGGGGACGCCGGTAGTATGTTCTTC.

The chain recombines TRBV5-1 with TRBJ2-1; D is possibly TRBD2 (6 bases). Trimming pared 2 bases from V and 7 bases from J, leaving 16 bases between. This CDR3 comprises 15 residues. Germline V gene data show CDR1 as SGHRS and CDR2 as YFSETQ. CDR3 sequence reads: CASSLKTSLSNEQFF. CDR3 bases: TGCGCCAGCAGCTTAAAAACTAGCTTAAGTAATGAGCAGTTCTTC.

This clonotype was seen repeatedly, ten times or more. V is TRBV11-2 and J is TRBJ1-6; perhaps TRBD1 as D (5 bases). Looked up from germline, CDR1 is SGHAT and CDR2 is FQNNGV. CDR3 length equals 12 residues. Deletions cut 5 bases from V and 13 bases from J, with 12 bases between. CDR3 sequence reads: CASSPNGAPLHF. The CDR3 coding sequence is TGTGCCAGCAGCCCTAATGGGGCTCCCCTCCACTTT.